A single sample gave rise to the 26 T cell receptor beta chains below, sequenced in a study of T cell responses to AZD1222 COVID-19 vaccine. Here immunoSEQ multiplex PCR was the method, and the copy in TCRdb shows in-frame clones only, minus some. This table holds approximately 180,000 clones, 85% to 90% found once. The sample consisted of peripheral blood, taken 28 days after the second dose of the MenACWY control vaccine. All receptors derive from an adult who received the MenACWY meningococcal vaccine as a control.

This chain links TRBV27 with TRBJ2-1; D not resolved. The CDR3 spans 13 residues. Trimming removed 3 bases from V and 3 bases from J, with 6 bases in between. The V gene's germline CDR1 is MNHEY and CDR2 SMNVEV (reference sequence). CDR3 region: CASSFSSYNEQFF. The CDR3 region has the DNA TGTGCCAGCAGTTTTTCAAGCTACAATGAGCAGTTCTTC.

This sequence joins TRBV28 and TRBJ2-1; TRBD1 or TRBD2 may be the D gene (5 bases each). Trimming removed 4 bases at V and 0 bases at J, with 7 bases between. The CDR3 is 14 residues long. The V gene's germline CDR1 is MDHEN and CDR2 SYDVKM. CDR3 in DNA: TGTGCCAGCAGTTGGGGGAGCTCCTACAATGAGCAGTTCTTC. Translation: CASSWGSSYNEQFF.

The gene calls are TRBV6-5 and TRBJ2-5; TRBD1 aligns across 8 bases. Per the germline V gene, CDR1 is MNHEY and CDR2 is SVGAGI. This CDR3 region has 15 residues. V shed 6 bases and J 5 bases; nucleotides not matched to a gene: 11. The CDR3 sequence is CASSPGTGGVETQYF. The CDR3 DNA follows: TGTGCCAGCAGCCCCGGGACAGGCGGTGTTGAGACCCAGTACTTC.

This chain links TRBV27 with TRBJ2-1, with 8 bases that match TRBD2. Germline V gene lookup returns CDR1 MNHEY and CDR2 SMNVEV (reference sequence). J gave up 10 bases and V 2 bases, and 16 bases lay outside the gene matches. There are 17 residues in the CDR3. CDR3 nucleotides: TGTGCCAGCAGTTTACAGTGGGGACTAGGACCTCGGGACGAGCAGTTCTTC. The encoded protein is CASSLQWGLGPRDEQFF.

This clone occurred once. The chain's CDR3 is CASSLGLAATDTQYF. The CDR3 nucleotides are TGTGCCAGCAGCTTAGGACTAGCGGCCACAGATACGCAGTATTTT. This rearrangement joins TRBV7-7 to TRBJ2-3; 9 bases are shared with TRBD2. Germline lookup yields CDR1 SSHAT and CDR2 FNYEAQ (reference sequence). The CDR3 is made up of 15 amino acids. Trimming at V came to 1 base and at J to 2 bases, leaving 1 base not matched to a gene.

The V call is TRBV4-1, the J call TRBJ1-4; D is undetermined. Germline V CDR1 and CDR2: MGHRA, YSYEKL. V shed 1 base and J shed 8 bases, with 11 bases lying between them. The CDR3 loop spans 14 amino acids. The CDR3, as DNA: TGCGCCAGCAGCCAAGGAGGGAGAGGGGAAAAACTGTTTTTT. It is translated as CASSQGGRGEKLFF.

This clone occurred a few times. This chain uses TRBV4-1 with TRBJ2-7, with 7 bases lining up with TRBD2. Trimming at V came to 5 bases and at J to 7 bases, leaving 14 bases not matched to a gene. Germline CDR1 MGHRA, CDR2 YSYEKL. The CDR3 totals 15 residues. The CDR3 reads CASSALTSPKWEQYF. The CDR3 DNA is TGCGCCAGCAGCGCTCTGACTAGCCCTAAGTGGGAGCAGTACTTC.

The chain uses TRBV28 and TRBJ2-7; 9 bases are a match to TRBD1. Germline-derived CDR1 and CDR2 are MDHEN and SYDVKM. The CDR3 totals 16 residues. The J segment lost 2 bases and the V segment lost 4 bases, leaving 9 bases of the junction unmatched. CDR3 coding DNA: TGTGCCAGCAGTTCTGCAGGGACAGGGTCAACCTACGAGCAGTACTTC. Its protein product is CASSSAGTGSTYEQYF.

The chain is built from TRBV7-2 and TRBJ1-1; the D gene is possibly TRBD1 (6 bases). The CDR3 is 14 amino acids. Trimming took 3 bases from V and 4 from J, leaving 12 bases between them. CDR1 is SGHTA and CDR2 is FQGNSA in the germline V gene. CDR3 DNA: TGTGCCAGCAGCTTCAAAACGGGGGCCACTGAAGCTTTCTTT. It specifies CASSFKTGATEAFF.

The V and J genes are TRBV7-2 and TRBJ2-3; the match to TRBD2 covers 7 bases. CDR1 and CDR2 from the germline V gene are SGHTA and FQGNSA. Losses at the gene ends were 5 bases for V and 2 bases for J; bases not matched to a gene: 10. This CDR3 is 16 amino acids long. CDR3 in amino acids: CASSHRAAGDTDTQYF. Written as DNA, the CDR3 is TGTGCCAGCAGCCATCGGGCGGCGGGGGACACAGATACGCAGTATTTT. The whole variable domain, remainder taken from reference TRBV7-2 and TRBJ2-3, is GAGVSQSPSNKVTEKGKDVELRCDPISGHTALYWYRQSLGQGLEFLIYFQGNSAPDKSGLPSDRFSAERTGGSVSTLTIQRTQQEDSAVYLCASSHRAAGDTDTQYFGPGTRLTVL.

This clone was recorded a few times. Other DNA variants within this sample encode the same CDR3. The chain combines TRBV12-3 or TRBV12-4 with TRBJ1-4; no clear D gene. The V gene lost 3 bases and the J gene lost 8 bases, with 10 bases spanning the gap. This CDR3 is built from 13 residues. The CDR3 sequence: CASSFLLGEKLFF. The CDR3, as DNA: TGTGCCAGCAGTTTCCTCCTGGGGGAAAAACTGTTTTTT.

V and J are TRBV11-2 and TRBJ1-1; D perhaps matches TRBD1 (6 bases). In germline, CDR1 is SGHAT, CDR2 FQNNGV. The CDR3 is 15 residues long. V shed 0 bases and J shed 3 bases, with 11 bases lying between them. CDR3 residues: CASSLDDRSHTEAFF. The CDR3 DNA reads as TGTGCCAGCAGCTTAGACGACAGGTCTCACACTGAAGCTTTCTTT. Looking up the rest from reference TRBV11-2 and TRBJ1-1 gives the full variable domain: EAGVAQSPRYKIIEKRQSVAFWCNPISGHATLYWYQQILGQGPKLLIQFQNNGVVDDSQLPKDRFSAERLKGVDSTLKIQPAKLEDSAVYLCASSLDDRSHTEAFFGQGTRLTVV.

The J gene is TRBJ1-4, the V gene TRBV20-1; D remains ambiguous. This CDR3 has 10 residues. The V gene's germline CDR1 is DFQATT and CDR2 SNEGSKA (reference sequence). Deletions cut 5 bases from V and 8 bases from J, with 6 bases between. CDR3 sequence reads: CSAGGEKLFF. In nucleotides, the CDR3 is TGCAGTGCTGGCGGGGAAAAACTGTTTTTT.

In this sample, this clone turned up a few times. The V and J genes are TRBV28 and TRBJ1-2; D is perhaps TRBD1 (5 bases). The germline V and J ends were trimmed by 6 bases and 4 bases, with 12 bases remaining between them. Looked up from germline, CDR1 is MDHEN and CDR2 is SYDVKM. The CDR3 loop spans 13 amino acids. The CDR3 DNA reads as TGTGCCAGCAGCGGGACGGCCTTCTATGGCTACACCTTC. Protein sequence: CASSGTAFYGYTF.

The chain carries TRBV18 and TRBJ1-5, with a tentative D call TRBD1 (6 bases). CDR3 size: 14 residues. V was pared by 2 bases and J by 5 bases, with 10 bases between. The V gene's germline CDR1 is KGHSH and CDR2 LQKENI. The CDR3 DNA is TGTGCCAGCTCACCATCCAGGGGAGATCAGCCCCAGCATTTT. Residues: CASSPSRGDQPQHF.

This chain uses TRBV9 with TRBJ2-1; D may be TRBD2 (5 bases). The V gene lost 4 bases and the J gene lost 5 bases, with 13 bases spanning the gap. The CDR3 totals 14 residues. Per the germline V gene, CDR1 is SGDLS and CDR2 is YYNGEE. DNA of the CDR3: TGTGCCAGCAGCCCTCCGGGATCTGACAATGAGCAGTTCTTC. Translating gives CASSPPGSDNEQFF.

The V gene is TRBV7-8, the J gene TRBJ1-2, with 10 bases aligning to TRBD1. CDR1 is SGHVS and CDR2 is FQNEAQ in the germline V gene. This CDR3 contains 16 residues. V trimming: 4 bases; J trimming: 7 bases; junction bases outside the gene matches: 12. For the CDR3, the DNA is TGTGCCAGCAGCTCCCTGGGGGGGACAGGGGCGTTTGGCTACACCTTC. Its translation is CASSSLGGTGAFGYTF.

This chain connects TRBV15 to TRBJ2-7; possible D gene TRBD2, 5 bases. Trimming left V 0 bases short and J 3 bases short, with 12 bases between. This CDR3 region has 15 residues. Germline values: CDR1 LNHNV, CDR2 YYDKDF (reference sequence). The CDR3: CATSREDSRRYEQYF. As DNA, the CDR3 is TGTGCCACCAGCAGAGAGGACTCTAGACGCTACGAGCAGTACTTC.

This chain links TRBV6-1 with TRBJ1-5; D call uncertain. V lost 3 bases to trimming and J lost 0 bases, with 12 bases between them. This CDR3 has 16 residues. CDR1 is MNHNS, CDR2 SASEGT, per germline. This CDR3 reads CASSDPTEYSNQPQHF. CDR3 DNA sequence: TGTGCCAGCAGTGACCCGACGGAATATAGCAATCAGCCCCAGCATTTT.

This clone has only one observation. The chain links TRBV19 to TRBJ2-2; 10 nucleotides match TRBD2. This CDR3 is built from 16 residues. V lost 4 bases, J lost 4 bases, and 6 bases stayed unmatched. Germline CDR1 reads LNHDA; CDR2 reads SQIVND (reference sequence). This CDR3 reads CASSTRTSGSTGELFF. The CDR3 nucleotides read TGTGCCAGTAGTACCCGGACTAGCGGTAGCACCGGGGAGCTGTTTTTT.

V gene TRBV7-2 combines with J gene TRBJ1-1, with D maybe TRBD1 (5 bases). Germline CDR1 SGHTA, CDR2 FQGNSA. The CDR3 spans 15 residues. The V end lost 4 bases, the J end lost 1 base, and 13 bases lay between the germline ends. CDR3 bases: TGTGCCAGCAGCTCCCATGGGACCCCGAACACTGAAGCTTTCTTT. This sequence encodes CASSSHGTPNTEAFF.

The chain is built from TRBV30 and TRBJ2-3; maybe TRBD1 (5 bases). This CDR3 comprises 13 residues. Germline loops: CDR1 GTSNPN, CDR2 SVGIG (reference sequence). Trimming took off 2 bases at V and 2 bases at J, with 8 bases between the two ends. The CDR3 sequence: CAWSRGNTDTQYF. CDR3 in DNA: TGTGCCTGGAGTAGGGGTAACACAGATACGCAGTATTTT.

The chain recombines TRBV7-9 with TRBJ1-6; no clear D gene. Trimming removed 3 bases from V and 9 bases from J, with 9 bases in between. Germline loops: CDR1 SEHNR, CDR2 FQNEAQ (reference sequence). The CDR3 contains 13 residues. CDR3 DNA: TGTGCCAGCAGCTTGTACCGACCTTCACCCCTCCACTTT. Its protein is CASSLYRPSPLHF.

The chain joins TRBV5-1 to TRBJ1-4, with D possibly being TRBD1 (6 bases). This CDR3 is built from 15 residues. Looked up from germline, CDR1 is SGHRS and CDR2 is YFSETQ. Trimming pared 1 base from V and 8 bases from J, leaving 15 bases between. The chain's CDR3 is CASSLLGGQEEKLFF. The CDR3 DNA reads TGCGCCAGCAGCTTGTTGGGGGGGCAAGAGGAAAAACTGTTTTTT.

The genes are TRBV12-3 or TRBV12-4 and TRBJ2-7; D is uncertain. V dropped 4 bases and J dropped 1 base, with 5 bases sitting between them. This CDR3 has 12 amino acids. DNA of the CDR3: TGTGCCAGCAGTTCCGATTCCTACGAGCAGTACTTC. It yields the protein CASSSDSYEQYF.

This chain joins TRBV9 and TRBJ2-5, with D tentatively TRBD2 (5 bases). This CDR3 is built from 13 residues. Between the trimmed V and J ends, which lost 2 bases and 4 bases, there was a span of 9 bases. Germline CDR1 SGDLS, CDR2 YYNGEE. CDR3 protein: CASSVRGGETQYF. CDR3 DNA sequence: TGTGCCAGCAGCGTGAGAGGAGGAGAGACCCAGTACTTC. The full variable domain, its missing parts supplied by reference TRBV9 and TRBJ2-5, is DSGVTQTPKHLITATGQRVTLRCSPRSGDLSVYWYQQSLDQGLQFLIQYYNGEERAKGNILERFSAQQFPDLHSELNLSSLELGDSALYFCASSVRGGETQYFGPGTRLLVL.